This is a list of T cell receptor beta chains from one sample in a study of regulatory and conventional T cells in RAG deficiency. Profiling relied on immunoSEQ multiplex PCR, and the TCRdb table lists in-frame clones only, not all of them. The sample has roughly 30,000 clones, roughly 96% seen once; the top ten hold 0.3% to 0.45%. The same sample was also used in a study of regulatory T cells.

Material: CD25- CD4+ T cells sorted from blood. These receptors all come from a human donor in good health. The CDR3 runs from the conserved cysteine through the conserved F or W. D genes are given only for firm matches. The listing skips clone size in some rows; elsewhere it reads once, few, many or a size class.

v_call	j_call	clone_size	d_call	cdr3_aa	cdr3_nt
TRBV5-1	TRBJ2-7	-	-	CASSFTGDSYEQYF	TGCGCCAGCAGTTTCACAGGTGACTCCTACGAGCAGTACTTC
TRBV9	TRBJ1-1	-	TRBD1	CASSVADRGATEAFF	TGTGCCAGCAGCGTAGCGGACAGGGGCGCCACTGAAGCTTTCTTT
TRBV5-8	TRBJ1-2	-	TRBD1	CASSWDSDYGYTF	TGTGCCAGCAGCTGGGACAGCGACTATGGCTACACCTTC
TRBV19	TRBJ2-2	once	TRBD1	CASNYRGPDTGELFF	TGTGCCAGTAATTACAGGGGGCCTGACACCGGGGAGCTGTTTTTT
TRBV28	TRBJ1-4	-	-	CASSSSREKLFF	TGTGCCAGCAGTTCCTCGCGGGAAAAACTGTTTTTT
TRBV19	TRBJ2-3	-	TRBD2	CASSMMVAGTPDTQYF	TGTGCCAGTAGTATGATGGTAGCGGGGACCCCAGATACGCAGTATTTT
TRBV7-3	TRBJ2-1	-	-	CASSSTGARDEQFF	TGTGCCAGCAGCTCCACGGGAGCAAGGGATGAGCAGTTCTTC
TRBV4-1	TRBJ2-1	-	-	CASSQFVGESYNEQFF	TGCGCCAGCAGCCAATTCGTTGGGGAGTCCTACAATGAGCAGTTCTTC
TRBV7-2	TRBJ1-1	-	-	CASRRQVMNTEAFF	TGTGCCAGCAGACGACAGGTCATGAACACTGAAGCTTTCTTT
TRBV7-6	TRBJ2-7	once	TRBD1	CASSRGDRGLKTYEQYF	TGTGCCAGCAGCCGAGGGGACAGGGGGCTAAAAACCTACGAGCAGTACTTC
TRBV6-5	TRBJ2-1	-	TRBD1	CASSYRDRSYNEQFF	TGTGCCAGCAGTTACCGGGACAGAAGCTACAATGAGCAGTTCTTC
TRBV5-1	TRBJ2-3	-	TRBD2	CASSLAKPSGATDTQYF	TGCGCCAGCAGCTTGGCAAAACCTAGCGGAGCCACAGATACGCAGTATTTT
TRBV2	TRBJ1-1	-	-	CAEGGLGSISEAFF	TGTGCCGAGGGGGGGCTCGGTTCGATCTCTGAAGCTTTCTTT
TRBV30	TRBJ2-5	-	-	CAWRSEYQETQYF	TGTGCCTGGAGGTCGGAGTATCAAGAGACCCAGTACTTC
TRBV30	TRBJ2-7	once	TRBD2	CAWHALAGVIDEQYF	TGTGCCTGGCATGCCCTGGCGGGAGTTATAGACGAGCAGTACTTC
TRBV6-5	TRBJ2-3	-	-	CASSYSRVFADTQYF	TGTGCCAGCAGTTACTCGAGGGTATTTGCAGATACGCAGTATTTT
TRBV4-2	TRBJ1-1	-	-	CASSQTLEGTEAFF	TGTGCCAGCAGCCAAACCCTTGAGGGCACTGAAGCTTTCTTT
TRBV7-3	TRBJ2-1	-	-	CASSGEDNEQFF	TGTGCCAGCAGCGGGGAGGACAATGAGCAGTTCTTC
TRBV30	TRBJ2-4	-	TRBD2	CAWSETRTSGNIQYF	TGTGCCTGGAGTGAAACTAGGACTAGCGGAAACATTCAGTACTTC
TRBV30	TRBJ1-1	-	-	CAWILGRNTEAFF	TGTGCCTGGATATTGGGGAGGAACACTGAAGCTTTCTTT
TRBV18	TRBJ1-5	-	TRBD1	CASSPLGTAQYSNQPQHF	TGTGCCAGCTCACCACTAGGGACAGCACAATATAGCAATCAGCCCCAGCATTTT
TRBV7-2	TRBJ2-2	-	TRBD2	CASSTSGGAFTGELFF	TGTGCCAGCAGTACTAGCGGGGGGGCCTTTACCGGGGAGCTGTTTTTT
TRBV30	TRBJ1-2	-	TRBD1	CAWGGQGFKDTF	TGTGCCTGGGGGGGACAGGGCTTTAAGGACACCTTC
TRBV28	TRBJ1-5	-	TRBD1	CASSLPGGGNQPQHF	TGTGCCAGCAGTTTACCAGGGGGCGGCAATCAGCCCCAGCATTTT
TRBV5-1	TRBJ1-2	-	TRBD1	CASSPSMDRVTNYGYTF	TGCGCCAGCAGCCCCAGTATGGACAGGGTGACTAACTATGGCTACACCTTC
TRBV11-2	TRBJ2-1	-	TRBD2	CASSHPRSGGREQFF	TGTGCCAGCAGCCACCCCCGGTCGGGAGGGAGGGAGCAGTTCTTC
TRBV30	TRBJ1-6	-	TRBD1	CAWRGQGAVSPLHF	TGTGCCTGGAGGGGACAGGGGGCGGTGTCACCCCTCCACTTT
TRBV9	TRBJ2-2	-	TRBD1	CASSVVLGWQGATGELFF	TGTGCCAGCAGCGTAGTTCTCGGTTGGCAGGGGGCAACCGGGGAGCTGTTTTTT
TRBV19	TRBJ2-4	-	TRBD1	CASTFGTGGWGKNIQYF	TGTGCCAGTACCTTCGGGACAGGGGGATGGGGCAAAAACATTCAGTACTTC
TRBV7-2	TRBJ2-1	-	TRBD2	CASSLGTSGNNEQFF	TGTGCCAGCAGCTTGGGGACTAGCGGAAACAATGAGCAGTTCTTC
TRBV5-1	TRBJ1-1	-	TRBD1	CASRTSGTGGEEAFF	TGCGCCAGCCGTACATCCGGGACAGGGGGGGAGGAAGCTTTCTTT
TRBV30	TRBJ1-2	-	TRBD1	CAWRTRDRDYGYTF	TGTGCCTGGCGCACCCGGGACAGGGACTATGGCTACACCTTC
TRBV29-1	TRBJ2-1	-	TRBD2	CSVGPSGRVIEQFF	TGCAGCGTGGGGCCTAGCGGGAGGGTTATTGAGCAGTTCTTC
TRBV4-2	TRBJ1-1	-	-	CASSLHLNTEAFF	TGTGCCAGCAGCCTACATTTGAACACTGAAGCTTTCTTT
TRBV27	TRBJ1-6	-	TRBD1	CASSRDSLSSYNSPLHF	TGTGCCAGCAGTCGGGACAGCCTGAGCTCCTATAATTCACCCCTCCACTTT
TRBV6-6	TRBJ1-2	-	-	CASSLARNNYGYTF	TGTGCCAGCAGCCTAGCAAGAAATAACTATGGCTACACCTTC